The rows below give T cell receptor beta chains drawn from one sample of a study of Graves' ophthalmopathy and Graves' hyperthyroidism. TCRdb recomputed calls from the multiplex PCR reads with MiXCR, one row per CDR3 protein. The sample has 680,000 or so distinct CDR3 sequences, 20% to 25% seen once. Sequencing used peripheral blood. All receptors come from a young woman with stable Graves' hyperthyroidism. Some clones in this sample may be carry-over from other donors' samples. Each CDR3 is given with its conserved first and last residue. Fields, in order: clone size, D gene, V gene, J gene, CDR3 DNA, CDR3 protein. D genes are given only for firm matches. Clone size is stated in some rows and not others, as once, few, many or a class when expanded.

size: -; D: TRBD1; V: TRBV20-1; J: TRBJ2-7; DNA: TGCAGTGCTAGGGGACAGGATTTTTTTTCCTACGAGCAGTACTTC; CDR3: CSARGQDFFSYEQYF
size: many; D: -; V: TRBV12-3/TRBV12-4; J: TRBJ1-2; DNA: TGTGCCAGCAGTTTCCCCCTTGGAGTTAGAGAGGGGAACTATGGCTACACCTTC; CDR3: CASSFPLGVREGNYGYTF
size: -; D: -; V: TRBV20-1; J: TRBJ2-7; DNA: TGCAGTGCTAGCGGGGAAAGCTCCTACGAGCAGTACTTC; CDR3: CSASGESSYEQYF
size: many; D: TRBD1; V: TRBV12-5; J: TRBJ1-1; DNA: TGTGCTAGTGGACAGGGGGGCTCTGAAGCTTTCTTT; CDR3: CASGQGGSEAFF
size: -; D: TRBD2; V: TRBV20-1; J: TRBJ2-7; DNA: TGCAGTGCTAGAGTTGTGTCTAGCGGGGCTGGGGAGCAGTACTTC; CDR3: CSARVVSSGAGEQYF
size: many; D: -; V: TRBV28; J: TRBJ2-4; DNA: TGTGCCAGCCTTAGCGGAGAGGGGGTAGCCAAAAACATTCAGTACTTC; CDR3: CASLSGEGVAKNIQYF
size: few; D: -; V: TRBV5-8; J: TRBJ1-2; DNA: TGTGCCAGCAGCTTCGTGACGGTTTCTAACTATGGCTACACCTTC; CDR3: CASSFVTVSNYGYTF
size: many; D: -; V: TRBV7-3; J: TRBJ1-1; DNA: TGTGCCAGCAGCCTAAGGCCTCAGGGTAACACTGAAGCTTTCTTT; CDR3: CASSLRPQGNTEAFF
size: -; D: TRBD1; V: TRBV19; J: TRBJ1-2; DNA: TGTGCCACGCTCACAGGGGTCGGGGGCTACACCTTC; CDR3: CATLTGVGGYTF
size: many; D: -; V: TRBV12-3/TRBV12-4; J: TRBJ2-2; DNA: TGTGCCAGCAGTTTAAGGCGGGTGCGGCCCGGGGAGCTGTTTTTT; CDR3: CASSLRRVRPGELFF
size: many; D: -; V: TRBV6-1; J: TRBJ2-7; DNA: TGTGCCAGTCGGCTTGCTTCCTACGAGCAGTACTTC; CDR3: CASRLASYEQYF
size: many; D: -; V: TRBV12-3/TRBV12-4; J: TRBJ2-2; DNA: TGTGCCAGCAGTACCATAGGGACGAGGGCCGGGGAGCTGTTTTTT; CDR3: CASSTIGTRAGELFF
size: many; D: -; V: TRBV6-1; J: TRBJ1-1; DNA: TGTGCCAGCAGTGATCAGGGGCAGGGCACTGAAGCTTTCTTT; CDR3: CASSDQGQGTEAFF
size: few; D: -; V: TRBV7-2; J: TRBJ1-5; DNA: TGTGCCAGCAGCTTAAACGAGCATCAGCCCCAGCATTTT; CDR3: CASSLNEHQPQHF
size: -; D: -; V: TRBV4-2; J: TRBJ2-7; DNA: TGTGCCAGCAGCCAAGATTATCGAGGGGGGCAGGGGGTCGAGCAGTACTTC; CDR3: CASSQDYRGGQGVEQYF
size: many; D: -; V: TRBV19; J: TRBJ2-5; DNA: TGTGCCAGTAGTCCACAGTACGGGGAGAGAGAGACCCAGTACTTC; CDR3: CASSPQYGERETQYF
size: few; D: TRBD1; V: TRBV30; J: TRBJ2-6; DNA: TGTGCCCGGGACGACAGGGCCTCTGGGGCCAACGTCCTGACTTTC; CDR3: CARDDRASGANVLTF
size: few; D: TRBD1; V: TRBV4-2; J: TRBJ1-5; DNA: TGTGCCGGCAGCGCGTACGGGACAGGGGATCAGCCCCAGCATTTT; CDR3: CAGSAYGTGDQPQHF
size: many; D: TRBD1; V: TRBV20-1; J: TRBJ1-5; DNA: TGCAGTGCTAGAACAGGGGGCGAACCCCAGCATTTT; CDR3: CSARTGGEPQHF
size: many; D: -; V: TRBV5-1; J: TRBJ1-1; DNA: TGCGCCAGCAGCTTGGGAAGGGACCAGCTGGCTTTCTTT; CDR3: CASSLGRDQLAFF
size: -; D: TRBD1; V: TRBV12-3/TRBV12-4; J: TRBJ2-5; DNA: TGTGCCAGCAGTTTAGCCAGGGGGTCAGGAGAGACCAAGTACTTC; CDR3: CASSLARGSGETKYF
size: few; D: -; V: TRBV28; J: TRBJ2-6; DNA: TGTGCCAGCAGTATATTTGGGACACCCGCTGGGGCCAACGTCCTGACTTTC; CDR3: CASSIFGTPAGANVLTF
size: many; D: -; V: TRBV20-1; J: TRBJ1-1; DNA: TGCAGTGCTAGAGAAGAGGGAACGAACACTGAAGCTTTCTTT; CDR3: CSAREEGTNTEAFF
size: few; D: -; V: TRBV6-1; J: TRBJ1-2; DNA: TGTGCCAGCACCCCCGCACCTAACTATGGCTACACCTTC; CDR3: CASTPAPNYGYTF
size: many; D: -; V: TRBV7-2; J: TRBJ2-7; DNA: TGTGCCAGCAACCCTTTCGGGCCGCAGGGCTACGAGCAGTACTTC; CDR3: CASNPFGPQGYEQYF
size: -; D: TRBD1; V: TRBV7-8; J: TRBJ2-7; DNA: TGTGCCAGCAGCATCCCGACAGGGAAGGTGAGGGAGCAGTACTTC; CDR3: CASSIPTGKVREQYF
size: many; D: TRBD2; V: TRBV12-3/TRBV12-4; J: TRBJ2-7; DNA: TGTGCCAGCACCACAGGGCCACTAGCGGGACGCGAGCAGTACTTC; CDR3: CASTTGPLAGREQYF
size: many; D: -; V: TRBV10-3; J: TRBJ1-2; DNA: TGTGCCATCAGTGAGGAGGTTGGCTATGGCTACACCTTC; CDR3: CAISEEVGYGYTF
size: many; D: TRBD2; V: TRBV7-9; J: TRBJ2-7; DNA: TGTGCCAGCAGCCTACTAGCGGGAGAAGCCTACGAGCAGTACTTC; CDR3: CASSLLAGEAYEQYF
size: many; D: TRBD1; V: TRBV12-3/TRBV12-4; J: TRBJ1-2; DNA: TGTGCCAGCAGGCCAACACAGGGGAACTATGGCTACACCTTC; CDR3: CASRPTQGNYGYTF
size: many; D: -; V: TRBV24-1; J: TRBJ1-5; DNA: TGTGCCACCAGCGATACAGGAAACAGCAATCAGCCCCAGCATTTT; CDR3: CATSDTGNSNQPQHF
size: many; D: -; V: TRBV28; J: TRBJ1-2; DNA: TGTGCCAGCAGTTTGGGAGCAGGGAACTATGGCTACACCTTC; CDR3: CASSLGAGNYGYTF
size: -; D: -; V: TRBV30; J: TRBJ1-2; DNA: TGTGCCTGGAGTGGGTTCGAGGGAACCCTCAATGGCTACACCTTC; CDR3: CAWSGFEGTLNGYTF
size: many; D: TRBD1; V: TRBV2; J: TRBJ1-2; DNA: TGTGCCAGCAGCGGACAGGAAGATAACTATGGCTACACCTTC; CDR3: CASSGQEDNYGYTF
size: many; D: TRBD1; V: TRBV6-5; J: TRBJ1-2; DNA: TGTGCCAGCAGTTACCTCGGGACAGGGTATGGCTACACCTTC; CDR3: CASSYLGTGYGYTF
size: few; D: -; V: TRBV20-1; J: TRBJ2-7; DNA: TGCAGTGCTGCCCCCGGGTCCTACGAGCAGTACTTC; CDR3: CSAAPGSYEQYF
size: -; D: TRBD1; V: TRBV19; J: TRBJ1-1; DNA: TGTGCCAGTAGTCGTATAGACAGGGTTGAGGCTGAAGCTTTCTTT; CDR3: CASSRIDRVEAEAFF
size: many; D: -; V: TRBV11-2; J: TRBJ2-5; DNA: TGTGCCAGCAGTTTCCGGACGGTCGAACTTAGGTACCAAGAGACCCAGTACTTC; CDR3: CASSFRTVELRYQETQYF
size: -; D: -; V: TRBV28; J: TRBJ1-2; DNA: TGTGCCAGCACTCTGGGACATGGCTACACCTTC; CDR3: CASTLGHGYTF
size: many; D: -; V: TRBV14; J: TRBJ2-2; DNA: TGTGCCAGCAGCCAATATCTTAGATGGAACACCGGGGAGCTGTTTTTT; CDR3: CASSQYLRWNTGELFF
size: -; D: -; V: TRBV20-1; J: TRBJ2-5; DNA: TGCAGTGGTGGCGCAAAAGAGACCCAGTACTTC; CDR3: CSGGAKETQYF
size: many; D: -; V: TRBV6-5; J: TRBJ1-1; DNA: TGTGCCAGCACTTTACGGGGGGTGGACACTGAAGCTTTCTTT; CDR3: CASTLRGVDTEAFF
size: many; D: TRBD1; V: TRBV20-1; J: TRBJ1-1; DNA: TGCAGTGCTAGGGGTGACAGGGGGCGTCAATTAGCGACTGAAGCTTTCTTT; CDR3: CSARGDRGRQLATEAFF
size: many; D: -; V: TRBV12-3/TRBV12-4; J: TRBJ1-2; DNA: TGTGCCAGCAGTCCCCGGCGGGGAGGGGTCTATGGCTACACCTTC; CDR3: CASSPRRGGVYGYTF
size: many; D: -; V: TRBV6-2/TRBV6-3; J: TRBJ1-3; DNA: TGTGCCAGCATAAATCCGGTCCCCGGACAGTACTCTGGAAACACCATATATTTT; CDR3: CASINPVPGQYSGNTIYF
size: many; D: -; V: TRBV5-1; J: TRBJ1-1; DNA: TGCGCCAGCAGCTTGGCCGGTAGGTCTGAAGCTTTCTTT; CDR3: CASSLAGRSEAFF
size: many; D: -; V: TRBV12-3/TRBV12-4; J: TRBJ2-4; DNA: TGTGCCAGTGCTCCGGCCAAAAACATTCAGTACTTC; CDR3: CASAPAKNIQYF
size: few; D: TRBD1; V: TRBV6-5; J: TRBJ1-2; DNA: TGTGCCAGCAGTTATCCCGACAGGGTCGGTGGCTACACCTTC; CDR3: CASSYPDRVGGYTF
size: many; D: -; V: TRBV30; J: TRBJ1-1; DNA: TGTGCCTGGAGTGTCCCCCGGAGGGCTTTCTTT; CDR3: CAWSVPRRAFF
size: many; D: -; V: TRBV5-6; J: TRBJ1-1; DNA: TGTGCCAGCAGCTTGGTTCCCGCTGGAAAGAACACTGAAGCTTTCTTT; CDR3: CASSLVPAGKNTEAFF